These 26 T cell receptor beta chains came from one sample sequenced in a study of monozygotic twins with inflammatory bowel disease. TCRdb reprocessed the 5' RACE reads and stores each CDR3 protein as one record, lacking DNA. The sample table sets out about 160,000 distinct CDR3 sequences. Material for sequencing was blood. Every receptor here comes from a human donor with ulcerative colitis or Crohn's disease, or a healthy co-twin of an affected twin (not recorded which).

V usage is TRBV27 and J usage is TRBJ1-2; the D gene TCRdb calls, TRBD1, cannot be checked with no DNA. This CDR3 has 18 residues. Germline loops: CDR1 MNHEY, CDR2 SMNVEV (reference sequence). The CDR3 protein is CASSLSVPGQGFNYGYTF.

The V and J genes are TRBV18 and TRBJ1-1. The CDR3 loop spans 15 amino acids. CDR1 and CDR2 from the germline V gene are KGHSH and LQKENI. The CDR3 here is CASSPLTTPNTEAFF.

The J gene is TRBJ2-7, the V gene TRBV6-1. The CDR3 has 16 amino acids. The germline V gene encodes CDR1 MNHNS and CDR2 SASEGT. The CDR3 protein is CASSFGRHLSSYEQYF.

The chain uses TRBV7-9 and TRBJ1-6; TCRdb outputs TRBD1, but without DNA this stays unchecked. The germline V gene encodes CDR1 SEHNR and CDR2 FQNEAQ (reference sequence). The CDR3 is 15 amino acids. CDR3 amino acids: CASSLWSQYNSPLHF.

The chain recombines TRBV28 with TRBJ1-2; TCRdb's D gene call, TRBD1, goes unchecked for lack of DNA. From germline, CDR1 is MDHEN and CDR2 SYDVKM. This CDR3 is 11 amino acids long. The CDR3 spells CASSFGREYTF.

This chain joins TRBV5-4 and TRBJ1-1; TCRdb designates TRBD1, a call that cannot be tested without DNA. CDR1 SGHNT and CDR2 YYREEE come from the germline V gene (reference sequence). CDR3 length: 14 residues. The chain's CDR3 is CASSRGTANTEAFF. The full variable domain, in which reference TRBV5-4 and TRBJ1-1 provide the parts outside the CDR3, is ETGVTQSPTHLIKTRGQQVTLRCSSQSGHNTVSWYQQALGQGPQFIFQYYREEENGRGNFPPRFSGLQFPNYSSELNVNALELDDSALYLCASSRGTANTEAFFGQGTRLTVV.

This chain connects TRBV4-3 to TRBJ2-1; TCRdb's D gene call, TRBD2, goes unchecked for lack of DNA. CDR3 length equals 17 residues. Germline CDR1 is LGHNA and CDR2 is YSLEER. The CDR3 loop reads CASSQSPPGLAGNEQFF.

CDR3 in amino acids: CASSQEGQGYEQYF. The V call is TRBV4-2, the J call TRBJ2-7; the TCRdb call, TRBD1, lacks DNA for checking. Germline CDR1 LGHNA, CDR2 YNFKEQ. The CDR3 runs to 14 residues.

The rearrangement joins TRBV28 to TRBJ2-5; TCRdb returns TRBD1, unconfirmable since there is no DNA. Germline V gene data show CDR1 as MDHEN and CDR2 as SYDVKM. CDR3 length equals 15 residues. The CDR3 loop is CASSEPGQTQETQYF. Looking up the rest from reference TRBV28 and TRBJ2-5 gives the full variable domain: DVKVTQSSRYLVKRTGEKVFLECVQDMDHENMFWYRQDPGLGLRLIYFSYDVKMKEKGDIPEGYSVSREKKERFSLILESASTNQTSMYLCASSEPGQTQETQYFGPGTRLLVL.

V usage is TRBV10-3 and J usage is TRBJ2-5. The CDR3 covers 12 residues. Per germline, CDR1 ENHRY and CDR2 SYGVKD. The CDR3 region is CAISESGETQYF.

This sequence joins TRBV12-3 or TRBV12-4 and TRBJ1-5; TCRdb picks TRBD1, but there is no DNA to check that call. This CDR3 contains 17 residues. CDR3 in amino acids: CASSATWTGSTNQPQHF.

The chain employs TRBV20-1 and TRBJ1-1; the D call of TRBD1 rests on TCRdb alone, since no DNA is present to check it. Germline V lookup: CDR1 DFQATT, CDR2 SNEGSKA (reference sequence). The CDR3 covers 13 residues. CDR3 residues: CSAPTVGGGEAFF.

The J gene is TRBJ2-7, the V gene TRBV12-3 or TRBV12-4; the TRBD2 assignment by TCRdb is unverifiable without DNA. The CDR3 runs 14 residues. The chain's CDR3 is CASTQNSGSYEQYF.

The chain carries TRBV28 and TRBJ2-1. From germline, CDR1 is MDHEN and CDR2 SYDVKM. This CDR3 contains 16 residues. CDR3 in amino acids: CASSLIGSTPNNEQFF.

This chain links TRBV3-1 with TRBJ1-5. Germline V gene sequence: CDR1 LGHDT, CDR2 YNNKEL (reference sequence). The CDR3 consists of 16 residues. The CDR3 protein is CASSPSLGGDGQPQHF.

V usage is TRBV5-1 and J usage is TRBJ2-1; there is no DNA to check the TCRdb D call of TRBD2. CDR3 length: 19 residues. Germline V gene data show CDR1 as SGHRS and CDR2 as YFSETQ. CDR3 sequence: CASSLDRSPLAGGYNEQFF.

The chain joins TRBV7-9 to TRBJ2-5; TCRdb designates TRBD2, a call that cannot be tested without DNA. Germline V lookup: CDR1 SEHNR, CDR2 FQNEAQ (reference sequence). The CDR3 covers 14 residues. The CDR3 here is CASSRGASQETQYF.

The chain links TRBV9 to TRBJ1-1; TCRdb names TRBD1, which stays unverified in the absence of DNA. The CDR3 length is 15 residues. Germline CDR1 SGDLS, CDR2 YYNGEE. The CDR3 sequence: CASSPRQAVNTEAFF.

The J gene is TRBJ2-3, the V gene TRBV28; without DNA, the TCRdb call of TRBD1 cannot be checked. Germline CDR1 and CDR2: MDHEN and SYDVKM. The CDR3 length is 16 residues. CDR3 in amino acids: CASSSPGVARTDTQYF.

The rearrangement uses TRBV11-2 and TRBJ1-2; absent DNA, TCRdb's TRBD1 call cannot be checked. From germline, CDR1 is SGHAT and CDR2 FQNNGV. This CDR3 is 13 amino acids long. CDR3 sequence: CASSFGQSQGYTF.

The rearrangement uses TRBV5-4 and TRBJ2-5; TCRdb reports TRBD1, a call that lacks DNA to check it against. The CDR3 has 14 amino acids. Germline V gives CDR1 SGHNT, CDR2 YYREEE (reference sequence). CDR3 protein: CASSLARTGETQYF.

The V and J genes are TRBV7-2 and TRBJ2-4. Germline V CDR1 and CDR2: SGHTA, FQGNSA. The CDR3 spans 15 residues. This CDR3 reads CASSDRWAPKNIQYF.

The chain couples TRBV10-3 to TRBJ1-5; TCRdb's D gene call, TRBD1, goes unchecked for lack of DNA. CDR1 and CDR2 from the germline V gene are ENHRY and SYGVKD. The CDR3 is 16 amino acids. CDR3 protein: CATAEFGALSNQPQHF.

The chain combines TRBV7-6 with TRBJ2-2; TCRdb's D call of TRBD1 is untestable without DNA. In germline, CDR1 is SGHVS, CDR2 FNYEAQ. CDR3 size: 16 residues. The CDR3 protein is CASSLVAGENTGELFF.

The chain recombines TRBV6-2 or TRBV6-3 with TRBJ2-7; the D gene TCRdb calls, TRBD2, cannot be checked with no DNA. The CDR3 covers 13 residues. Germline CDR1 MNHEY, CDR2 SVGEGT. The CDR3: CAILRDLPYEQYF.

V and J are TRBV19 and TRBJ1-1; checking the TCRdb D call of TRBD1 is not possible without DNA. Germline-derived CDR1 and CDR2 are LNHDA and SQIVND (reference sequence). The CDR3 runs to 15 residues. CDR3 residues: CASSILTEMNTEAFF.